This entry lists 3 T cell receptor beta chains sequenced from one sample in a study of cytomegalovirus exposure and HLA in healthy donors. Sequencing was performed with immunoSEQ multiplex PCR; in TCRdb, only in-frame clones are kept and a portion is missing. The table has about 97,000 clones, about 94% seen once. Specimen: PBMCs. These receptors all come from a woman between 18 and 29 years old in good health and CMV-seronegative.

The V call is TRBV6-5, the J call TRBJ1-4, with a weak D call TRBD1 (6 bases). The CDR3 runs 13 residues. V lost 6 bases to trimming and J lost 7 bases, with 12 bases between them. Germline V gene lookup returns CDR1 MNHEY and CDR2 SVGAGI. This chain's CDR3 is CASSTGLAEKLFF. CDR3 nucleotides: TGTGCCAGCAGCACAGGGCTCGCTGAAAAACTGTTTTTT.

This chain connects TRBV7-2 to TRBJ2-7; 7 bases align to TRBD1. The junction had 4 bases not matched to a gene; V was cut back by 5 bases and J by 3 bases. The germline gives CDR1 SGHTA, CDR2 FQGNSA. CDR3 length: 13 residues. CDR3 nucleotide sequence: TGTGCCAGCAGCAATAACAGGGGCTACGAGCAGTACTTC. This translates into CASSNNRGYEQYF.

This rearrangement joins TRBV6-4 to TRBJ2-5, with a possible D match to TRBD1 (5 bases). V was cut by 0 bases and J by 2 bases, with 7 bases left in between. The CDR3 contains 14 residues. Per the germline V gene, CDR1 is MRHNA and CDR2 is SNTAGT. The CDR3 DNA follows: TGTGCCAGCAGTGACTCGACAGCACAAGAGACCCAGTACTTC. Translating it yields CASSDSTAQETQYF.